This T cell receptor (beta chain) was obtained from a study of cytomegalovirus exposure and HLA in healthy donors. About the study: It was reported in a later analysis that the 95 to 150 validation repertoires used the same platform as the 550 to 800 first-cohort repertoires.

Using immunoSEQ multiplex PCR, the repertoire was profiled, and TCRdb retains in-frame clones only, with some absent. This table has 180,000 or so clones, around 83% appearing once. Per the germline V gene, CDR1 is SQVTM and CDR2 is ANQGSEA. This CDR3 is 15 amino acids long. V shed 1 base, J shed 3 bases, and the junction held 4 bases outside the gene matches. As regards this clone: Its antigen is unidentified.

Study findings and constraints: Specific recognition of CMV antigens was confirmed in vitro for a few chains (all CMV-associated). First-cohort TCR clusters tended to co-occur in the 95 to 150 validation repertoires, a later analysis found.

The specimen was PBMCs. The chain carries TRBV29-1 and TRBJ2-7; 12 positions match TRBD2. The sequence derives from a woman in her 30s in good health and CMV-seropositive. This chain's CDR3 is CSVEGQLAGGYEQYF. CDR3 DNA sequence: TGCAGCGTTGAAGGCCAACTAGCGGGGGGCTACGAGCAGTACTTC.